A single sample gave rise to the 28 T cell receptor beta chains below, sequenced in a study of T-cell reconstitution after alpha-beta-depleted transplantation in children. The TCRbeta library incorporated unique molecular identifiers. TCRdb re-called the PCR reads through MiXCR, storing one row per CDR3 protein. The data contain 600,000 or so distinct CDR3 sequences, about 21% of them singletons. Specimen: PBMCs, mostly from graft donor cells, collected 360 days after TCRalphabeta/CD19-depleted stem cell transplant. The receptors were gathered from a boy under two years old who had a stem cell transplant for acute myeloid leukemia, so the T cells may come from the graft donor.

This chain joins TRBV5-1 and TRBJ2-3; unclear D gene. The CDR3 contains 14 residues. V was clipped by 3 bases and J by 6 bases, with 14 bases between them. Germline CDR1 and CDR2: SGHRS and YFSETQ. CDR3 loop: CASSWTGLADTQYF. For the CDR3, the DNA is TGCGCCAGCAGCTGGACGGGCCTGGCGGATACGCAGTATTTT.

The chain combines TRBV10-3 with TRBJ2-7, with D perhaps TRBD1 (8 bases). Germline V gives CDR1 ENHRY, CDR2 SYGVKD. The ends were cut back, 8 bases at V and 3 bases at J, with 17 bases in the middle. CDR3 length equals 14 residues. CDR3 region: CAISQGGPFYEQYV. CDR3 bases: TGTGCCATCTCACAGGGGGGGCCCTTCTACGAGCAGTACGTC.

This clonotype was picked up many times. The chain links TRBV6-5 to TRBJ2-7, with D perhaps matching TRBD1 or TRBD2 (5 bases each). This CDR3 is 11 amino acids long. V shed 4 bases and J shed 6 bases, with 7 bases lying between them. Per germline, CDR1 MNHEY and CDR2 SVGAGI. The CDR3: CASSSGSEQYV. The CDR3 DNA reads TGTGCCAGCAGTTCAGGGAGCGAGCAGTACGTC.

This clonotype was seen repeatedly, ten times or more. The chain uses TRBV12-3 or TRBV12-4 and TRBJ1-2; unclear D gene. The CDR3 is 12 residues long. V was shortened by 1 base and J by 8 bases, with 8 bases between the two germline ends. CDR3 coding DNA: TGTGCCAGCAGTTTAGGAGGTTTGGGCTACACCTTC. Encoded protein: CASSLGGLGYTF.

This clonotype was detected ten times or more. The chain recombines TRBV9 with TRBJ2-1, with no clear D. V was cut by 3 bases and J by 6 bases, with 13 bases left in between. The CDR3 has 14 residues. Germline loops: CDR1 SGDLS, CDR2 YYNGEE. CDR3 region: CASSGPPRSNEQFF. For the CDR3, the DNA is TGTGCCAGCAGCGGACCCCCACGGTCCAATGAGCAGTTCTTC.

J is TRBJ2-7 and V is TRBV9; perhaps TRBD2 as D (5 bases). This CDR3 is 16 amino acids long. Germline V gene data show CDR1 as SGDLS and CDR2 as YYNGEE. The V end lost 0 bases, the J end lost 0 bases, and 13 bases lay between the germline ends. The CDR3 bases are TGTGCCAGCAGCGTAGGTGAGGGTGAGTTCTCCTACGAGCAGTACTTC. Its protein is CASSVGEGEFSYEQYF.

This clonotype was seen ten or more times. This sequence joins TRBV7-2 and TRBJ1-1; D gene uncertain. V lost 5 bases and J lost 4, with 11 bases in between. The CDR3 is 13 residues long. Germline V gives CDR1 SGHTA, CDR2 FQGNSA. The CDR3 sequence: CASSLTPITEAFF. CDR3 nucleotides: TGTGCCAGCAGCCTAACCCCCATCACTGAAGCTTTCTTT. Full variable domain (outside the CDR3, taken from reference TRBV7-2 and TRBJ1-1): GAGVSQSPSNKVTEKGKDVELRCDPISGHTALYWYRQSLGQGLEFLIYFQGNSAPDKSGLPSDRFSAERTGGSVSTLTIQRTQQEDSAVYLCASSLTPITEAFFGQGTRLTVV.

The chain joins TRBV5-1 to TRBJ2-5; 8 positions agree with TRBD2. CDR1 and CDR2 from the germline V gene are SGHRS and YFSETQ. The CDR3 totals 15 residues. J lost 5 bases, V lost 0 bases, and 6 bases had no gene match. DNA of the CDR3: TGCGCCAGCAGCTTGGACGGGGGGGCCGAGGAGACCCAGTACTTC. Protein product: CASSLDGGAEETQYF.

This clonotype was counted many times. The chain joins TRBV20-1 to TRBJ2-1; 9 bases fit TRBD1. J gave up 6 bases and V 2 bases, and 5 bases lay outside the gene matches. The CDR3 length is 14 residues. The germline CDR1 and CDR2 sequences are DFQATT and SNEGSKA (reference sequence). Written as DNA, the CDR3 is TGCAGTGCTAGAAGGGACAGGGTAGTCAATGAGCAGTTCTTC. Translating gives CSARRDRVVNEQFF.

This chain uses TRBV3-1 with TRBJ2-1; 7 nucleotides line up with TRBD1. Trimming at V came to 5 bases and at J to 8 bases, leaving 12 bases not matched to a gene. The CDR3 loop spans 15 amino acids. Germline loops: CDR1 LGHDT, CDR2 YNNKEL (reference sequence). The DNA for the CDR3 is TGTGCCAGCAGCGCGACCCGGACAGGACGAGATGAGCAGTTCTTC. This translates into CASSATRTGRDEQFF.

There are a few counts of this clonotype. The chain recombines TRBV12-3 or TRBV12-4 with TRBJ1-2; 7 bases line up with TRBD1. The CDR3 has 13 amino acids. Trimming took 6 bases from V and 6 from J; bases not matched to a gene: 7. Here the CDR3 reads CASRHNRGNGYTF. The DNA of the CDR3 is TGTGCCAGCAGACACAACAGGGGAAATGGCTACACCTTC.

The rearrangement uses TRBV20-1 and TRBJ1-5; perhaps TRBD1 as D (6 bases). V lost 3 bases and J 4 bases, leaving 13 bases between the germline ends. Per germline, CDR1 DFQATT and CDR2 SNEGSKA (reference sequence). This CDR3 region has 14 residues. CDR3 region: CSARRLRGNQPQHF. In nucleotides, the CDR3 is TGCAGTGCTAGGAGATTGAGGGGGAATCAGCCCCAGCATTTT.

The chain uses TRBV10-3 and TRBJ2-7; D is uncertain. V lost 8 bases and J 3 bases, leaving 14 bases between the germline ends. The CDR3 sequence is 13 residues long. From germline, CDR1 is ENHRY and CDR2 SYGVKD. CDR3 protein: CAIRFEEYYEQYF. CDR3 bases: TGTGCCATCCGGTTTGAAGAGTACTACGAGCAGTACTTC.

This clonotype was detected only a few times. V usage is TRBV4-3 and J usage is TRBJ1-1; 9 bases fit TRBD1. Looked up from germline, CDR1 is LGHNA and CDR2 is YSLEER. V lost 0 bases and J lost 10; bases outside the gene matches: 9. CDR3 size: 15 residues. CDR3 DNA sequence: TGCGCCAGCAGCCAAGATCCTAACAGGGGGCGGGGAGCTTTCTTT. Translating it yields CASSQDPNRGRGAFF.

This chain links TRBV6-2 or TRBV6-3 with TRBJ2-1; D is unclear. Germline V gene data show CDR1 as MNHEY and CDR2 as SVGEGT. The CDR3 runs to 13 residues. V lost 5 bases, J lost 9 bases, and 14 bases lay in between. The DNA of the CDR3 is TGTGCCAGCAGTATCGGGCTCCGCGGTGAGCAGTTCTTC. Translating gives CASSIGLRGEQFF.

About this clonotype: At one boundary the junction diverges from the germline segment, which might be a read error. The chain employs TRBV20-1 and TRBJ2-5; TRBD1 matches 8 bases. The germline gives CDR1 DFQATT, CDR2 SNEGSKA (reference sequence). The CDR3 is 11 residues long. Written as DNA, the CDR3 is TGCAGCGCTAGCCTCCCGGGACAGGTCAACTTC. Residues: CSASLPGQVNF.

This clonotype was picked up a small number of times. The chain is built from TRBV20-1 and TRBJ1-5; D uncertain. The CDR3 contains 13 residues. V lost 4 bases and J lost 1, with 8 bases in between. Per the germline V gene, CDR1 is DFQATT and CDR2 is SNEGSKA (reference sequence). CDR3 sequence: CSAKGRSNQPQHF. DNA for the CDR3: TGCAGTGCTAAAGGTAGGAGCAATCAGCCCCAGCATTTT.

This clonotype was counted between two and nine times. The chain links TRBV20-1 to TRBJ1-2; no firm D call. The CDR3 is made up of 11 amino acids. V lost 2 bases, J lost 4 bases, and 5 bases lay in between. Germline CDR1 and CDR2: DFQATT and SNEGSKA (reference sequence). CDR3 loop: CSARLIYGYTF. CDR3 sequence (DNA): TGCAGTGCTAGACTGATCTATGGCTACACCTTC.

This clonotype was seen more than once but under ten times. The rearrangement joins TRBV12-3 or TRBV12-4 to TRBJ2-1; 7 bases agree with TRBD1. The CDR3 covers 16 residues. The trim removed 5 bases at V and 6 bases at J, leaving 13 bases unmatched. The CDR3 nucleotides read TGTGCCAGCAGTAAATTTACAGGGGCAGGGGGCAATGAGCAGTTCTTC. It yields the protein CASSKFTGAGGNEQFF.

The chain uses TRBV15 and TRBJ2-7, with 7 bases lining up with TRBD1. With 0 bases clipped from V and 2 bases from J, the junction kept 7 bases outside the gene matches. The germline CDR1 and CDR2 sequences are LNHNV and YYDKDF (reference sequence). The CDR3 has 16 amino acids. The CDR3 sequence: CATSRDRETGTYEQYF. For the CDR3, the DNA is TGTGCCACCAGCAGAGATAGGGAGACAGGGACCTACGAGCAGTACTTC.

The chain carries TRBV29-1 and TRBJ1-2; no definite D call. The V gene's germline CDR1 is SQVTM and CDR2 ANQGSEA. This CDR3 has 12 residues. Trimming removed 5 bases at V and 7 bases at J, with 14 bases between. In nucleotides, the CDR3 is TGCAGCGTTCCCGACCGAGGGATTGGCTACACCTTC. Encoded protein: CSVPDRGIGYTF.

The chain uses TRBV11-3 and TRBJ2-3; possible D gene TRBD1, 5 bases. The length of the CDR3 is 13 residues. Germline V lookup: CDR1 SGHNT, CDR2 YENEEA. V was cut by 4 bases and J by 12 bases, with 17 bases left in between. CDR3 loop: CASSSDDSVSQYF. The DNA of the CDR3 is TGTGCCAGCAGCTCCGACGACAGCGTATCACAGTATTTT.

This clonotype was seen repeatedly, ten times or more. The gene calls are TRBV21-1 and TRBJ2-7. TRBV21-1 is marked as a pseudogene. The CDR3 length is 15 residues. The CDR3 DNA reads as TGTGCCAGCAGCAAGAAAGGACCCGAGACCTACGAGCAGTACGTC. Its translation is CASSKKGPETYEQYV.

This clonotype has at least ten counts. V and J are TRBV20-1 and TRBJ1-5; TRBD1 agrees at 7 bases. Germline lookup yields CDR1 DFQATT and CDR2 SNEGSKA (reference sequence). With V trimmed by 0 bases and J by 0 bases, 14 bases remained unmatched. The CDR3 runs 19 residues. CDR3 nucleotides: TGCAGTGCTAGAGATCGGGGTGCAGGGGGAGGGTATAGCAATCAGCCCCAGCATTTT. This encodes CSARDRGAGGGYSNQPQHF.

This chain links TRBV6-1 with TRBJ1-5, with 8 bases lining up with TRBD1. Germline CDR1 is MNHNS and CDR2 is SASEGT. CDR3 length equals 14 residues. Trimming at V came to 5 bases and at J to 2 bases, leaving 2 bases not matched to a gene. CDR3 in DNA: TGTGCCAGCAGTCGACAGGGGCGCAATCAGCCCCAGCATTTT. Its protein product is CASSRQGRNQPQHF.

This clonotype was picked up many times. In DNA form, the CDR3 reads TGCAGTGCTAGAGATGGGCTAGCCAAAAACATTCAGTACTTC. The encoded protein is CSARDGLAKNIQYF. This chain joins TRBV20-1 and TRBJ2-4; D is uncertain. CDR1 DFQATT and CDR2 SNEGSKA come from the germline V gene (reference sequence). Trimming left V 0 bases short and J 0 bases short, with 6 bases between. The length of the CDR3 is 14 residues.

This chain uses TRBV12-3 or TRBV12-4 with TRBJ2-2; TRBD2 agrees at 8 bases. The trim removed 6 bases at V and 4 bases at J, leaving 10 bases unmatched. The CDR3 consists of 16 residues. CDR3 coding DNA: TGTGCCAGCAGCCCCCGGACTAGCCGAACCACCGGGGAGCTGTTTTTT. Translating it yields CASSPRTSRTTGELFF.

There are many counts of this clonotype. The chain is built from TRBV20-1 and TRBJ2-3; D is possibly TRBD1 or TRBD2 (5 bases each). The CDR3 sequence is 14 residues long. From germline, CDR1 is DFQATT and CDR2 SNEGSKA (reference sequence). V lost 6 bases, J lost 2 bases, and 15 bases lay in between. The DNA for the CDR3 is TGCAGTGCCCAAACCGGGACCCCCACAGATACGCAGTATTTT. Its translation is CSAQTGTPTDTQYF.